This passage covers 26 T cell receptor beta chains from one sample sequenced in a study of cytomegalovirus exposure and HLA in healthy donors. PCR was performed using 60 Vbeta and 13 Jbeta primers. Repertoires were generated with immunoSEQ multiplex PCR, while TCRdb's copy carries only in-frame clones and drops some. Of 90,000 to 150,000 clones in the sample, about 80% were seen once. The material sequenced was PBMCs. The receptors stem from a female donor in good health and CMV-seronegative.

The table lists this clone with a count of one. The rearrangement links TRBV7-8 to TRBJ2-1; 8 bases fit TRBD2. The germline gives CDR1 SGHVS, CDR2 FQNEAQ. This CDR3 has 15 residues. Losses at the gene ends were 4 bases for V and 0 bases for J; bases not matched to a gene: 2. DNA of the CDR3: TGTGCCAGCAGCTCCGGGACTAGCTCCTACAATGAGCAGTTCTTC. Its protein product is CASSSGTSSYNEQFF.

V is TRBV4-3 and J is TRBJ1-1, with 7 bases aligning to TRBD1. V lost 0 bases and J lost 6; bases outside the gene matches: 16. Per germline, CDR1 LGHNA and CDR2 YSLEER. The CDR3 is 18 residues long. DNA of the CDR3: TGCGCCAGCAGCCAAGAACCCACCCAGGGGGTCTTCAGTCCTGAAGCTTTCTTT. Translation gives CASSQEPTQGVFSPEAFF.

The chain has TRBV4-1 and TRBJ2-1, with 11 bases fitting TRBD2. The CDR3 runs 19 residues. Germline lookup yields CDR1 MGHRA and CDR2 YSYEKL. Trimming removed 2 bases from V and 3 bases from J; junction bases left unmatched: 12. The CDR3 is CASSQSGASGGSLYNEQFF. Written as DNA, the CDR3 is TGCGCCAGCAGCCAAAGCGGGGCTAGCGGGGGGTCACTCTACAATGAGCAGTTCTTC.

The chain has TRBV4-2 and TRBJ2-1; D unclear. Germline V lookup: CDR1 LGHNA, CDR2 YNFKEQ. The CDR3 has 15 residues. V lost 0 bases to trimming and J lost 3 bases, with 9 bases between them. DNA for the CDR3: TGTGCCAGCAGCCAAGATCCGGGTCGCTACAATGAGCAGTTCTTC. It translates to CASSQDPGRYNEQFF.

The genes are TRBV4-2 and TRBJ1-1; tentative D call: TRBD1 (5 bases). V shed 0 bases and J shed 5 bases, with 10 bases lying between them. This CDR3 has 14 residues. Germline CDR1 is LGHNA and CDR2 is YNFKEQ. The CDR3 sequence: CASSQDPRGTEAFF. The CDR3, as DNA: TGTGCCAGCAGCCAAGACCCACGGGGGACTGAAGCTTTCTTT.

This chain joins TRBV18 and TRBJ2-7; a possible D gene is TRBD2 (6 bases). Trimming pared 5 bases from V and 1 base from J, leaving 12 bases between. Germline-derived CDR1 and CDR2 are KGHSH and LQKENI. CDR3 length equals 14 residues. DNA of the CDR3: TGTGCCAGCTCAGCCCCGGGGGTATCCTACGAGCAGTACTTC. Its protein product is CASSAPGVSYEQYF. Using reference TRBV18 and TRBJ2-7 for the parts outside the CDR3, the full variable domain is NAGVMQNPRHLVRRRGQEARLRCSPMKGHSHVYWYRQLPEEGLKFMVYLQKENIIDESGMPKERFSAEFPKEGPSILRIQQVVRGDSAAYFCASSAPGVSYEQYFGPGTRLTVT.

A remark on this clone: The germline gene is not matched at one end of the junction; a read error may be the cause. The chain uses TRBV28 and TRBJ2-5; 10 bases map to TRBD1. The CDR3 runs to 12 residues. Germline V lookup: CDR1 MDHEN, CDR2 SYDVKM. DNA for the CDR3: TGTGCCAGCAGTTTAAAGGGGACAGGGGACCACTTC. It specifies CASSLKGTGDHF.

The chain employs TRBV7-9 and TRBJ1-6; 7 nucleotides agree with TRBD1. CDR3 length equals 16 residues. CDR1 SEHNR and CDR2 FQNEAQ come from the germline V gene (reference sequence). V lost 1 base to trimming and J lost 14 bases; unmatched junction nucleotides: 14. In DNA, the CDR3 is TGTGCCAGCAGCTTAGGGGGGGACAGTGGCTTTGAGGCCCTCCACTTT. The encoded protein is CASSLGGDSGFEALHF.

V and J are TRBV27 and TRBJ2-2, with 8 bases that match TRBD1. Germline lookup yields CDR1 MNHEY and CDR2 SMNVEV (reference sequence). This CDR3 contains 19 residues. V lost 5 bases to trimming and J lost 4 bases; unmatched junction nucleotides: 18. As DNA, the CDR3 is TGTGCCAGCAGTAACACTGAGGGCCGCTACAGGGGGGTCACCGGGGAGCTGTTTTTT. It encodes CASSNTEGRYRGVTGELFF.

V is TRBV19 and J is TRBJ1-2; D gene unclear. Trimming removed 10 bases from V and 0 bases from J, with 18 bases in between. The CDR3 loop spans 15 amino acids. Germline lookup yields CDR1 LNHDA and CDR2 SQIVND (reference sequence). CDR3 nucleotide sequence: TGTGCCACCACGGGCGCGACTAAACCTAACTATGGCTACACCTTC. Its translation is CATTGATKPNYGYTF.

In DNA, the CDR3 is TGTGCCAGCAGCTACGGGGGACAGAGGAAAGCTTTCTTT. This encodes CASSYGGQRKAFF. The chain has TRBV7-2 and TRBJ1-1; 7 bases match TRBD1. J lost 9 bases, V lost 4 bases, and 8 bases had no gene match. The CDR3 is 13 residues long. Germline V lookup: CDR1 SGHTA, CDR2 FQGNSA.

V is TRBV19 and J is TRBJ2-3; D is perhaps TRBD1 (6 bases). V dropped 6 bases and J dropped 1 base, with 14 bases sitting between them. Germline loops: CDR1 LNHDA, CDR2 SQIVND (reference sequence). The CDR3 is 15 residues long. CDR3 loop: CASSLRTVGTDTQYF. CDR3 DNA: TGTGCCAGTAGCCTCCGGACAGTAGGCACAGATACGCAGTATTTT.

The chain uses TRBV7-8 and TRBJ2-1; TRBD2 agrees at 9 bases. Germline V gives CDR1 SGHVS, CDR2 FQNEAQ. V lost 3 bases, J lost 9 bases, and 12 bases stayed unmatched. The CDR3 has 16 amino acids. The CDR3 DNA follows: TGTGCCAGCAGCTTTGAATTGGGCGGGGGGGCCGGTGAGCAGTTCTTC. This codes for CASSFELGGGAGEQFF.

This chain links TRBV5-8 with TRBJ2-3; D unclear. This CDR3 region has 14 residues. V was cut by 4 bases and J by 4 bases, with 13 bases left in between. CDR1 is SGHTS, CDR2 YDEGEE, per germline. For the CDR3, the DNA is TGTGCCAGCAGCCAAGCTAGGAGTGCAGATACGCAGTATTTT. Translating it yields CASSQARSADTQYF.

The chain recombines TRBV18 with TRBJ2-3; no reliable D call. V lost 1 base and J lost 3, with 8 bases in between. CDR1 is KGHSH, CDR2 LQKENI, per germline. The length of the CDR3 is 14 residues. The CDR3 region is CASSPRRNTDTQYF. The CDR3 nucleotides read TGTGCCAGCTCACCACGCAGGAATACAGATACGCAGTATTTT.

V is TRBV15 and J is TRBJ2-2; 8 nucleotides match TRBD2. J gave up 1 base and V 9 bases, and 4 bases lay outside the gene matches. The CDR3 length is 14 residues. The germline V gene has CDR1 LNHNV and CDR2 YYDKDF (reference sequence). The CDR3 region has the DNA TGTGCCACTAAGCGGGGGCGGAACACCGGGGAGCTGTTTTTT. Translation: CATKRGRNTGELFF.

The chain carries TRBV20-1 and TRBJ1-1; 9 bases line up with TRBD1. V shed 3 bases, J shed 14 bases, and the junction held 7 bases outside the gene matches. Germline V gene data show CDR1 as DFQATT and CDR2 as SNEGSKA (reference sequence). CDR3 length: 11 residues. The CDR3 protein is CSASPGTGSFF. The DNA for the CDR3 is TGCAGTGCTAGCCCCGGGACAGGGTCCTTCTTT.

The CDR3 loop reads CASSSGGQGRYWPQHF. The CDR3 bases are TGTGCCAGCAGCTCCGGGGGACAGGGGCGTTATTGGCCCCAGCATTTT. This chain joins TRBV5-6 and TRBJ1-5; 10 nucleotides align to TRBD1. The CDR3 spans 16 residues. The V and J ends lost 3 bases and 9 bases, in that order; junction bases with no gene match: 12. Germline V gene data show CDR1 as SGHDT and CDR2 as YYEEEE.

V usage is TRBV4-1 and J usage is TRBJ2-2; 9 nucleotides match TRBD1. The germline gives CDR1 MGHRA, CDR2 YSYEKL. J was trimmed by 0 bases and V by 3 bases; bases with no gene match: 17. The CDR3 length is 21 residues. The CDR3 loop reads CASSHPNARGQGRSNTGELFF. The DNA of the CDR3 is TGCGCCAGCAGCCATCCTAACGCGAGAGGACAGGGGCGATCGAACACCGGGGAGCTGTTTTTT.

As for this clone: The missing conserved phenylalanine or tryptophan at the end of this CDR3 makes a read error likely. The chain recombines TRBV7-2 with TRBJ1-1, with D perhaps TRBD1 (6 bases). This CDR3 region has 15 residues. Germline loops: CDR1 SGHTA, CDR2 FQGNSA. Trimming took 1 base from V and 1 from J, leaving 10 bases between them. The CDR3 DNA is TGTGCCAGCAGCTTAGATGCAGGGGCGAACACTGAAGCTTTCCTT. It encodes CASSLDAGANTEAFL.

This sequence joins TRBV2 and TRBJ2-3; 10 positions agree with TRBD2. CDR1 SNHLY and CDR2 FYNNEI come from the germline V gene. The CDR3 loop spans 15 amino acids. V trimming: 6 bases; J trimming: 0 bases; junction bases outside the gene matches: 3. The DNA of the CDR3 is TGTGCCAGCAGACTAGCGGGGAGTAGCACAGATACGCAGTATTTT. Protein product: CASRLAGSSTDTQYF.

V is TRBV5-1 and J is TRBJ2-1; 10 bases line up with TRBD2. The trim removed 1 base at V and 4 bases at J, leaving 5 bases unmatched. The CDR3 runs 16 residues. Germline-derived CDR1 and CDR2 are SGHRS and YFSETQ. The CDR3 is CASSLMGSGGYNEQFF. The CDR3 DNA sequence: TGCGCCAGCAGCTTGATGGGTAGCGGGGGGTACAATGAGCAGTTCTTC. The full variable domain, with the rest looked up from reference TRBV5-1 and TRBJ2-1, is KAGVTQTPRYLIKTRGQQVTLSCSPISGHRSVSWYQQTPGQGLQFLFEYFSETQRNKGNFPGRFSGRQFSNSRSEMNVSTLELGDSALYLCASSLMGSGGYNEQFFGPGTRLTVL.

The gene calls are TRBV7-2 and TRBJ1-3; the D gene is possibly TRBD1 (6 bases). With 5 bases removed from V and 4 bases from J, the gap between germline ends came to 18 bases. This CDR3 region has 16 residues. Germline CDR1 and CDR2: SGHTA and FQGNSA. The DNA for the CDR3 is TGTGCCAGCAGCCCCGGAGTAGGGGGATTCGGAAACACCATATATTTT. This sequence encodes CASSPGVGGFGNTIYF.

This rearrangement joins TRBV7-2 to TRBJ1-1; 8 nucleotides match TRBD1. Looked up from germline, CDR1 is SGHTA and CDR2 is FQGNSA. The CDR3 is made up of 16 amino acids. J gave up 2 bases and V 4 bases, and 9 bases lay outside the gene matches. CDR3 sequence: CASSYRTGRVNTEAFF. The CDR3 DNA is TGTGCCAGCAGCTATAGGACAGGGCGGGTTAACACTGAAGCTTTCTTT.

V gene TRBV5-4 combines with J gene TRBJ1-6; 8 nucleotides agree with TRBD1. The CDR3 covers 14 residues. V dropped 5 bases and J dropped 7; count of bases not matched to a gene: 5. Germline-derived CDR1 and CDR2 are SGHNT and YYREEE (reference sequence). DNA for the CDR3: TGTGCCAGCAGTACGGGACAGGACAATTCACCCCTCCACTTT. This codes for CASSTGQDNSPLHF.

The rearrangement uses TRBV7-2 and TRBJ2-3; D perhaps matches TRBD1 (5 bases). The germline gives CDR1 SGHTA, CDR2 FQGNSA. V was shortened by 4 bases and J by 4 bases, with 15 bases between the two germline ends. The CDR3 totals 15 residues. The chain's CDR3 is CASSSQGQGSDTQYF. The CDR3 DNA reads as TGTGCCAGCAGCTCCCAAGGGCAGGGCTCAGATACGCAGTATTTT.